These T cell receptor beta chains were read from a single sample in a study of blood T cells in healthy people across ages. TCRdb recomputed calls from the 5' RACE reads with MiXCR, one row per CDR3 protein. The sample comprises hundreds of thousands of distinct CDR3 sequences, 30% to 45% of which are singletons, and over 10% rests with the top ten. Material: blood. The source of these receptors is a young man in good health. CDR3s include the opening cysteine and the closing phenylalanine or tryptophan.

J,V,CDR3
TRBJ1-6,TRBV27,CASSNSYNSPLHF
TRBJ2-4,TRBV7-2,CVSSTHTTAKNIQYF
TRBJ2-3,TRBV9,CASSVRNREPDTQYF
NA,TRBV5-6,CVSSSRHYYEQYF
TRBJ2-1,TRBV9,CASSRPGQGHNEQFF
TRBJ2-5,TRBV6-2/TRBV6-3,CASWGAPGQWVSETQYF
TRBJ2-3,TRBV12-3/TRBV12-4,CASTSGPGRTDTQYF
TRBJ2-1,TRBV27,CASTDRGGYNEQFF
TRBJ2-2,TRBV6-5,CASRDDRVFRTGELFF
TRBJ2-7,TRBV4-3,CASSQDSLSYEQYF
TRBJ2-1,TRBV9,CASSVGTGTEYNEQFF
TRBJ2-7,TRBV6-5,CASRRRGNFYEQYF
TRBJ2-3,TRBV4-2,CASSQDSVGQGLNTQYF
TRBJ2-6,TRBV18,CASSPTRDSSGANVLTF
TRBJ1-4,TRBV6-1,CASSEGEGDPVEKLFF
TRBJ1-2,TRBV12-3/TRBV12-4,CASSLDARYGYTF
TRBJ2-7,TRBV20-1,CSARTGRNSYEQYF
TRBJ2-4,TRBV7-9,CASRPWASGDPIAKNIQYF
TRBJ1-1,TRBV27,CASTSYRNGNPEAFF
TRBJ2-1,TRBV27,CASSLVSPGDEQFF
TRBJ1-5,TRBV7-2,CASSLVAGLSNQPQHF
TRBJ2-4,TRBV6-5,CASSYSKGGSAKNIQYF
TRBJ2-5,TRBV7-3,CASSLMSGNQETQYF